This TCR beta chain was found in a study of blood T cells in healthy people across ages. CDR3 length equals 13 residues. V gave up 3 bases and J gave up 3 bases, with 11 bases separating them. Germline V gene data show CDR1 as DFQATT and CDR2 as SNEGSKA (reference sequence). Using a J-beta primer mix together with a sample-barcoded 5' primer, a second PCR was run for roughly 6 to 12 cycles. TCRdb called the 5' RACE reads again in MiXCR, with one record for every CDR3 protein. Of over 600,000 distinct CDR3 sequences listed, about 46% are singletons. The receptor's source is a man older than 75 in good health. The V and J genes are TRBV20-1 and TRBJ1-1; a weak D match, TRBD1 (5 bases). Material: blood. CDR3 nucleotides: TGCAGTGCTAGCTGGGGCCGCGACACTGAAGCTTTCTTT. Translating it yields CSASWGRDTEAFF.